This T cell receptor (beta chain) was identified during a study of cytomegalovirus exposure and HLA in healthy donors. With regard to this clone: Its antigen is still unknown.

PCR was performed using 60 Vbeta and 13 Jbeta primers. Original methodology: Later reanalysis found approximately 76 million unique TCR beta chains, roughly 10 million of them shared. TCRdb keeps only in-frame clones here, not all; method: immunoSEQ multiplex PCR. V, J and clone size are those of that table, while D and trimming were read from the DNA. The repertoire has about 250,000 clones, approximately 81% of them found once; the top ten carry 0.2% to 0.3%. The V end was cut by 5 bases, the J end by 6 bases, with 11 bases between. CDR3 length: 12 residues. CDR1 and CDR2 (germline): SQVTM, ANQGSEA. The study, taken as a whole, reports: A later analysis linked a missense DCLRE1C variant to TCR beta V- and J-gene trimming.

Sequences were obtained from PBMCs. This chain joins TRBV29-1 and TRBJ2-1, with D possibly TRBD2 on 6 matching bases. The clonotype was recovered from a girl aged 2-9 years in good health and CMV-seronegative. The CDR3 region is CSVWGDFNEQFF. The CDR3 bases are TGCAGCGTTTGGGGGGATTTCAATGAGCAGTTCTTC.